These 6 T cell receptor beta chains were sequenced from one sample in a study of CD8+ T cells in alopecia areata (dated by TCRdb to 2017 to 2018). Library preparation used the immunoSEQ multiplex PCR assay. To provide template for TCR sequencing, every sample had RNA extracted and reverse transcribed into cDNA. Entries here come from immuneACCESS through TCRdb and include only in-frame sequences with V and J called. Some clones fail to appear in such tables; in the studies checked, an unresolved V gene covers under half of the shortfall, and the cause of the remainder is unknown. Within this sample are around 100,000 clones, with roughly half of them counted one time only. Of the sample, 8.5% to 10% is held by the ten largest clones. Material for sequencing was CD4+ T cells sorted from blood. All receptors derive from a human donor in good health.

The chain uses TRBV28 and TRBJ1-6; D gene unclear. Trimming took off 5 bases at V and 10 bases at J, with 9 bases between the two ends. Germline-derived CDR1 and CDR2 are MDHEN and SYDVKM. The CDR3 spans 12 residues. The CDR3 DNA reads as TGTGCCAGCAGTCTCCAGGCCTCACCCCTCCACTTT. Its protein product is CASSLQASPLHF. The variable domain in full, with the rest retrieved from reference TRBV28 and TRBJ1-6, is DVKVTQSSRYLVKRTGEKVFLECVQDMDHENMFWYRQDPGLGLRLIYFSYDVKMKEKGDIPEGYSVSREKKERFSLILESASTNQTSMYLCASSLQASPLHFGNGTRLTVT.

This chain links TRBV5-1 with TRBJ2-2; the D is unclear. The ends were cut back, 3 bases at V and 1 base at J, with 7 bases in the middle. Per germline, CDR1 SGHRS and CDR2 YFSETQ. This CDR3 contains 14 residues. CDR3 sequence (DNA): TGCGCCAGCAGCTGGGCACTGAACACCGGGGAGCTGTTTTTT. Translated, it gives CASSWALNTGELFF. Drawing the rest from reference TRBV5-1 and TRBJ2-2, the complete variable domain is KAGVTQTPRYLIKTRGQQVTLSCSPISGHRSVSWYQQTPGQGLQFLFEYFSETQRNKGNFPGRFSGRQFSNSRSEMNVSTLELGDSALYLCASSWALNTGELFFGEGSRLTVL.

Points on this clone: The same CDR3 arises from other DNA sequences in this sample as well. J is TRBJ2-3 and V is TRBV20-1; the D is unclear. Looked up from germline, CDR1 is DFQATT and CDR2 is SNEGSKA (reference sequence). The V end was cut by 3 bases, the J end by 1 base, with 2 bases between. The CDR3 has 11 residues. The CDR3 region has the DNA TGCAGTGCTAGGGGCACAGATACGCAGTATTTT. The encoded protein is CSARGTDTQYF.

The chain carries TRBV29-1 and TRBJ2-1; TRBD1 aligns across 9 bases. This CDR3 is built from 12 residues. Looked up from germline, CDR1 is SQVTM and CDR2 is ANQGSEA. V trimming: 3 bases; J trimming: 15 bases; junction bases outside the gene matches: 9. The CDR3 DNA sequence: TGCAGCGTTGATGGACAGGGGATAATATGGTTCTTC. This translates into CSVDGQGIIWFF.

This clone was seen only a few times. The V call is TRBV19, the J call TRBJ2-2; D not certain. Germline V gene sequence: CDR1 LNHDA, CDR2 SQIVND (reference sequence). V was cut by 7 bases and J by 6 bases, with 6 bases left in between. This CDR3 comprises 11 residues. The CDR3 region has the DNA TGTGCCAGTACCTCCCCCGGGGAGCTGTTTTTT. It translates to CASTSPGELFF.

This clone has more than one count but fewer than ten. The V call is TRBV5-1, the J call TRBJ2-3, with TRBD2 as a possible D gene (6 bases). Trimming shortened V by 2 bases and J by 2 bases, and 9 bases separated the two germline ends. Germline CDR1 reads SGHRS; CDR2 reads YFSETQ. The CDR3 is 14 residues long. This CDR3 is CASSLELATDTQYF. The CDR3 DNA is TGCGCCAGCAGCTTAGAACTAGCCACAGATACGCAGTATTTT.